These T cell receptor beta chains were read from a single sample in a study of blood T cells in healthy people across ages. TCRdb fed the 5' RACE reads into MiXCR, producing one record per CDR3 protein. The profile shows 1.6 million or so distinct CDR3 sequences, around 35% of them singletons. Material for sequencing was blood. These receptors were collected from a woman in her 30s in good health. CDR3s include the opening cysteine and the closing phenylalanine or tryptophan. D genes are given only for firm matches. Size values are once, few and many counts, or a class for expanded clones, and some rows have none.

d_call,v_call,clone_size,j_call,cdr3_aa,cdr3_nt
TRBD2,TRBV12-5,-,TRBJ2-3,CASGLELLAGYTDTQYF,TGTGCTAGTGGTTTAGAATTACTAGCGGGATACACAGATACGCAGTATTTT
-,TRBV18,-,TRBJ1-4,CASSPNQGNEKLFF,TGTGCCAGCTCACCCAATCAGGGCAATGAAAAACTGTTTTTT
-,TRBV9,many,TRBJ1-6,CASSRQNSPLHF,TGTGCCAGCAGCCGACAGAATTCACCCCTCCACTTT
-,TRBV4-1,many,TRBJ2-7,CASSLGAGDIYEQYF,TGCGCCAGCAGCCTTGGGGCAGGGGATATCTACGAGCAGTACTTC
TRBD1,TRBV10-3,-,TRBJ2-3,CAISDPRPGQGIDTQYF,TGTGCCATCAGTGACCCCCGCCCGGGACAGGGGATAGATACGCAGTATTTT
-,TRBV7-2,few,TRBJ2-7,CASSPERFSYEQYF,TGTGCCAGCAGCCCGGAAAGGTTCTCCTACGAGCAGTACTTC
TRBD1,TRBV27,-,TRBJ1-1,CASSPWDRPNTEAFF,TGTGCCAGCAGTCCATGGGACAGGCCAAACACTGAAGCTTTCTTT
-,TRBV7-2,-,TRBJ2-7,CASSPQKGPSYEQYF,TGTGCCAGCAGCCCTCAGAAAGGGCCCTCCTACGAGCAGTACTTC
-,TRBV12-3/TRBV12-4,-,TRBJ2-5,CASSFVEGRAFETQYF,TGTGCCAGCAGTTTTGTCGAAGGGCGGGCATTTGAGACCCAGTACTTC
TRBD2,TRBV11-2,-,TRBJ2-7,CASSPRTSGHYEQYF,TGTGCCAGCAGCCCACGGACTAGCGGACACTACGAGCAGTACTTC
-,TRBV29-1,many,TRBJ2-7,CSVEFVSRGGEQYF,TGCAGCGTTGAATTCGTTAGCAGGGGTGGCGAGCAGTACTTC
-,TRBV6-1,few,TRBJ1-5,CASSERGAGNQPQHF,TGTGCCAGCAGTGAACGGGGGGCAGGCAATCAGCCCCAGCATTTT
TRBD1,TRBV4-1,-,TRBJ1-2,CASSQEEGADYGYTF,TGCGCCAGCAGCCAAGAGGAGGGGGCGGACTATGGCTACACCTTC
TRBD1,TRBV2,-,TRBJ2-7,CASGQASYEQYF,TGTGCCAGCGGACAGGCCTCCTACGAGCAGTACTTC
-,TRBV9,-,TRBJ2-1,CASGGTVANEQFF,TGTGCCAGCGGCGGGACTGTCGCCAATGAGCAGTTCTTC
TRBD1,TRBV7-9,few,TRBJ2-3,CASSFGDRGPDTQYF,TGTGCCAGCAGCTTTGGGGACAGGGGCCCAGATACGCAGTATTTT
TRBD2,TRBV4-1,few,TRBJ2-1,CASSQEVPTSGGTFF,TGCGCCAGCAGCCAAGAGGTCCCGACTAGCGGGGGAACGTTCTTC
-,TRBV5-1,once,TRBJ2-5,CASSLERTLYF,TGCGCCAGCAGCTTGGAAAGGACCCTGTACTTC
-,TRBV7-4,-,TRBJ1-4,CASSPTLWGEATNEKLFF,TGTGCCAGCAGCCCGACCTTATGGGGGGAAGCAACTAATGAAAAACTGTTTTTT
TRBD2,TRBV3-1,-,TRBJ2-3,CASSPIAGEDTDTQYF,TGTGCCAGCAGCCCCATAGCGGGAGAAGACACAGATACGCAGTATTTT
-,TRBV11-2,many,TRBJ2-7,CASSFPGEQYF,TGTGCCAGCAGCTTCCCGGGCGAGCAGTACTTC
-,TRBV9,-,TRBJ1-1,CASSVVAGDSTEAFF,TGTGCCAGCAGCGTAGTGGCAGGGGACTCCACTGAAGCTTTCTTT
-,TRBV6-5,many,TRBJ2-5,CASRDGSGHSETQYF,TGTGCCAGCAGAGACGGCAGCGGCCATTCTGAGACCCAGTACTTC
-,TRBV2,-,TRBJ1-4,CASRDIRGNEKLFF,TGTGCCAGCAGGGACATAAGGGGAAATGAAAAACTGTTTTTT
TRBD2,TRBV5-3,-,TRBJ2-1,CARGKLAGASHNEQFF,TGTGCCAGGGGGAAACTAGCGGGAGCTAGCCACAATGAGCAGTTCTTC
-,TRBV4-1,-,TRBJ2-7,CASSWAPSGYEQYF,TGCGCCAGCAGCTGGGCCCCGTCGGGCTACGAGCAGTACTTC
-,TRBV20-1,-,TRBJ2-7,CSASQGSLYEQYF,TGCAGTGCTAGCCAGGGAAGCCTCTACGAGCAGTACTTC
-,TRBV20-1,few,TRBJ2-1,CSAIRDGGGEQFF,TGCAGTGCCATCCGGGACGGGGGAGGTGAGCAGTTCTTC
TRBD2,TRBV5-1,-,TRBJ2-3,CTSGLELAGETDTQYF,TGCACCAGCGGCTTGGAGCTAGCGGGAGAAACAGATACGCAGTATTTT